This is a list of T cell receptor beta chains from one sample in a study of blood T cell repertoires in COVID-19. The method was immunoSEQ multiplex PCR; TCRdb's version includes in-frame clones alone and lacks a portion of them. The repertoire holds under 200,000 clones, with 75% to 90% as singletons. The source material was PBMCs or T cells enriched from blood (not recorded which). These receptors originate from a woman between 50 and 59 years old who had recovered from COVID-19. Each CDR3 is given with its conserved first and last residue. Fields, in order: V gene, CDR3 length, clone size, J gene, D gene, CDR3 DNA, CDR3 protein. The D gene is left open where the match is weak. Rows give clone size only sometimes, using once, few, many, or a class for an expanded clone.

V: TRBV29-1; length: 11; size: .; J: TRBJ1-2; D: .; DNA: TGCAGCGTTGAGGAGGGCTATGGCTACACCTTC; CDR3: CSVEEGYGYTF
V: TRBV13; length: 14; size: .; J: TRBJ1-5; D: .; DNA: TGTGCCAGCAGCTTAGGGGGAGTGGGTCAGCCCCAGCATTTT; CDR3: CASSLGGVGQPQHF
V: TRBV5-6; length: 14; size: .; J: TRBJ2-3; D: .; DNA: TGTGCCAGCAGCTCGGGACTCGGCGTAGGTACGCAGTATTTT; CDR3: CASSSGLGVGTQYF
V: TRBV5-4; length: 13; size: once; J: TRBJ1-2; D: .; DNA: TGTGCCAGCAGGGCTGCGGGTGTCGACGGCTACACCTTC; CDR3: CASRAAGVDGYTF
V: TRBV5-6; length: 18; size: .; J: TRBJ1-1; D: .; DNA: TGTGCCAGCAGCTTGTTTCGGCAGGGGCGTAACCTGAACACTGAAGCTTTCTTT; CDR3: CASSLFRQGRNLNTEAFF
V: TRBV27; length: 16; size: .; J: TRBJ2-1; D: TRBD2; DNA: TGTGCCAGCAGTTCCCCAGGGACTAGCGGGAGGTATGAGCAGTTCTTC; CDR3: CASSSPGTSGRYEQFF
V: TRBV11-3; length: 15; size: .; J: TRBJ1-2; D: TRBD1; DNA: TGTGCCAGCAGCGCAGAAGGAGGGGGCGGCTATGGCTACACCTTC; CDR3: CASSAEGGGGYGYTF
V: TRBV3-1/TRBV3-2; length: 14; size: .; J: TRBJ1-6; D: .; DNA: TGTGCCAGCAGCCAAATGGTGGCCGGGGGGACCCTCCACTTT; CDR3: CASSQMVAGGTLHF
V: TRBV2; length: 15; size: .; J: TRBJ1-1; D: .; DNA: TGTGCCAGCAGGACAGAGGATCTCATGAACACTGAAGCTTTCTTT; CDR3: CASRTEDLMNTEAFF
V: TRBV2; length: 14; size: .; J: TRBJ1-4; D: .; DNA: TGTGCCACCAGGCAGCAGGCAACTAATGAAAAACTGTTTTTT; CDR3: CATRQQATNEKLFF
V: TRBV5-1; length: 14; size: .; J: TRBJ1-5; D: .; DNA: TGCGCCAGCAGCTTGACAGGGAATGAGCAGCCCCAGCATTTT; CDR3: CASSLTGNEQPQHF
V: TRBV2; length: 17; size: .; J: TRBJ1-5; D: .; DNA: TGTGCCAGCAGTGTAGAAGGGGGTAGTGGTGGCAATCAGCCCCAGCATTTT; CDR3: CASSVEGGSGGNQPQHF
V: TRBV10-3; length: 13; size: once; J: TRBJ1-1; D: .; DNA: TGTGCCATCAGTGAGTGGACTGACACTGAAGCTTTCTTT; CDR3: CAISEWTDTEAFF
V: TRBV4-3; length: 17; size: .; J: TRBJ2-3; D: TRBD2; DNA: TGCGCCAGCAGCCAAGATTTAGCAGCGGGAGCAGGTGGTACGCAGTATTTT; CDR3: CASSQDLAAGAGGTQYF
V: TRBV28; length: 13; size: once; J: TRBJ1-2; D: .; DNA: TGTGCCAGCAGTTTACCGGGGGTGACTGGCTACACCTTC; CDR3: CASSLPGVTGYTF
V: TRBV6-2/TRBV6-3; length: 16; size: .; J: TRBJ1-1; D: .; DNA: TGTGCCAGCAGTTACAGTTGGCCCCTCCCGAACACTGAAGCTTTCTTT; CDR3: CASSYSWPLPNTEAFF
V: TRBV28; length: 16; size: .; J: TRBJ2-1; D: TRBD1; DNA: TGTGCCAGCAGTTCCTCAGGGGGCATATCCTACAATGAGCAGTTCTTC; CDR3: CASSSSGGISYNEQFF
V: TRBV5-6; length: 15; size: .; J: TRBJ1-2; D: .; DNA: TGTGCCAGCAGCAGGGGAGGAGGCCGCCGGGGTGGCTACACCTTC; CDR3: CASSRGGGRRGGYTF
V: TRBV5-4; length: 13; size: .; J: TRBJ1-1; D: .; DNA: TGTGCCAGCAGCCCAATGGGCCGGACTGAAGCTTTCTTT; CDR3: CASSPMGRTEAFF
V: TRBV24-1; length: 14; size: .; J: TRBJ1-3; D: .; DNA: TGTGCCACCAGTGGCACCAGCTCTGGAAACACCATATATTTT; CDR3: CATSGTSSGNTIYF
V: TRBV7-2; length: 16; size: .; J: TRBJ2-5; D: .; DNA: TGTGCCAGCAGCCCCGGCGCCTCCACAGCACAAGAGACCCAGTACTTC; CDR3: CASSPGASTAQETQYF
V: TRBV29-1; length: 14; size: .; J: TRBJ2-2; D: TRBD2; DNA: TGCAGCGCCTCGGGAGGGCCGAACACCGGGGAGCTGTTTTTT; CDR3: CSASGGPNTGELFF
V: TRBV3-1/TRBV3-2; length: 13; size: .; J: TRBJ1-3; D: .; DNA: TGTGCCAGCAGCCAAGAAATAAGAAACACCATATATTTT; CDR3: CASSQEIRNTIYF
V: TRBV12-3/TRBV12-4; length: 13; size: .; J: TRBJ1-5; D: .; DNA: TGTGCCAGCAGACTTCGACGGGATCAGCCCCAGCATTTT; CDR3: CASRLRRDQPQHF
V: TRBV7-8; length: 15; size: .; J: TRBJ1-1; D: TRBD1; DNA: TGTGCCAGCAGCTTAATAGGACAGGGCGGCACTGAAGCTTTCTTT; CDR3: CASSLIGQGGTEAFF
V: TRBV11-2; length: 14; size: .; J: TRBJ1-5; D: TRBD1; DNA: TGTGCCAGCAGCTTAGGGACAGGATACGGACCCCAGCATTTT; CDR3: CASSLGTGYGPQHF
V: TRBV4-2; length: 16; size: .; J: TRBJ2-5; D: TRBD2; DNA: TGTGCCAGCAGCCCTCCTGCGGGGGGCCCGCAAGAGACCCAGTACTTC; CDR3: CASSPPAGGPQETQYF
V: TRBV19; length: 16; size: .; J: TRBJ1-3; D: .; DNA: TGTGCCAGTAGTCCGTTGACTCTTATCTCTGGAAACACCATATATTTT; CDR3: CASSPLTLISGNTIYF
V: TRBV29-1; length: 14; size: .; J: TRBJ2-3; D: TRBD1; DNA: TGCAGCGTGCATCACAGGGGAATGACAGATACGCAGTATTTT; CDR3: CSVHHRGMTDTQYF
V: TRBV27; length: 11; size: .; J: TRBJ2-1; D: .; DNA: TGTGCCAGCAGGGTTGTAGATGAGCAGTTCTTC; CDR3: CASRVVDEQFF
V: TRBV19; length: 16; size: .; J: TRBJ1-4; D: .; DNA: TGTGCCAGTAGTAACCATCGGGGGACGACGGGGGAAAAACTGTTTTTT; CDR3: CASSNHRGTTGEKLFF
V: TRBV6-5; length: 14; size: .; J: TRBJ1-1; D: TRBD1; DNA: TGTGCCAGCATCATACCAGGGGGAGAGACTGAAGCTTTCTTT; CDR3: CASIIPGGETEAFF
V: TRBV18; length: 15; size: .; J: TRBJ1-1; D: TRBD1; DNA: TGTGCCAGCTCACCGGCGGACAGGGGGCTTGGTGAAGCTTTCTTT; CDR3: CASSPADRGLGEAFF
V: TRBV11-2; length: 14; size: .; J: TRBJ1-5; D: .; DNA: TGTGCCAGCAGCTTAGATCTGCGGGACTCGGCCCAGCATTTT; CDR3: CASSLDLRDSAQHF
V: TRBV27; length: 12; size: .; J: TRBJ1-5; D: .; DNA: TGTGCCAGCAGTTTATTGGGCCAGCCCCAGCATTTT; CDR3: CASSLLGQPQHF
V: TRBV7-2; length: 13; size: .; J: TRBJ2-1; D: .; DNA: TGTGCCAGCAGCTTAGCGCGGTACAATGAGCAGTTCTTC; CDR3: CASSLARYNEQFF
V: TRBV18; length: 13; size: .; J: TRBJ1-2; D: .; DNA: TGTGCCAGCTCACCCGGGGGGGTCGATGGCTACACCTTC; CDR3: CASSPGGVDGYTF
V: TRBV18; length: 15; size: few; J: TRBJ1-3; D: .; DNA: TGTGCCAGCTCACCAGCAGGGTTATCCGGAAACACCATATATTTT; CDR3: CASSPAGLSGNTIYF
V: TRBV11-3; length: 14; size: .; J: TRBJ1-6; D: .; DNA: TGTGCCAGCAGCCCCACGGGGGGTAATTCACCCCTCCACTTT; CDR3: CASSPTGGNSPLHF
V: TRBV5-4; length: 15; size: .; J: TRBJ2-2; D: .; DNA: TGTGCCAGCACTCTGGCGGGGACGGCCACCGGGGAGCTGTTTTTT; CDR3: CASTLAGTATGELFF
V: TRBV3-1/TRBV3-2; length: 17; size: .; J: TRBJ2-4; D: TRBD2; DNA: TGTGCCAGCAGCCAGCTAGCGGGAGTTGGAGCCAAAAACATTCAGTACTTC; CDR3: CASSQLAGVGAKNIQYF
V: TRBV6-5; length: 12; size: .; J: TRBJ2-4; D: .; DNA: TGTGCCCAGGGGAATCGCCGGCCCATTCAGTACTTC; CDR3: CAQGNRRPIQYF
V: TRBV4-1; length: 15; size: .; J: TRBJ1-6; D: TRBD1; DNA: TGCGCCAGCAGCCAAGATCTTTCGGGGGTGACAGGGCTCCACTTT; CDR3: CASSQDLSGVTGLHF
V: TRBV5-6; length: 11; size: .; J: TRBJ1-3; D: .; DNA: TGTGCCAGCAGCTTGGACAGCACCATATATTTT; CDR3: CASSLDSTIYF
V: TRBV15; length: 15; size: .; J: TRBJ2-4; D: .; DNA: TGTGCCACCAGCAGACAAAGACAAGGGGTGGACATTCAGTACTTC; CDR3: CATSRQRQGVDIQYF
V: TRBV19; length: 13; size: .; J: TRBJ1-3; D: .; DNA: TGTGCCAGTAGTATCAGCTCTGGAAACACCATATATTTT; CDR3: CASSISSGNTIYF